This T cell receptor (beta chain) was captured in a study of blood T cell repertoires in COVID-19. Study context: Whether acute or convalescent, the COVID-19 samples came from the United States, Italy and Spain. Sources were T cells, B-cell-depleted T cells, or PBMCs; the material itself was cDNA or gDNA.

Trimming took 7 bases from V and 1 from J; bases not matched to a gene: 10. The CDR3 consists of 17 residues. The germline CDR1 and CDR2 sequences are LNHDA and SQIVND (reference sequence). Study processing details: Researchers report that nucleated cell counts were estimated from reference gene primer amplification. The method was immunoSEQ multiplex PCR; TCRdb's version includes in-frame clones alone and lacks a portion of them. The V and J calls and clone size are taken from that table; D and trimming were inferred from the DNA. Seen here are approximately 140,000 clones, about 84% observed once, and the top ten hold 8.8%.

The sample consisted of peripheral blood. The chain couples TRBV19 to TRBJ2-2, with 9 bases aligning to TRBD2. The receptor comes from a woman of 80 years or more in a cohort sampled during active or convalescent COVID-19. CDR3 loop: CASTRGSGGQNTGELFF. CDR3 nucleotide sequence: TGTGCCAGTACCAGGGGTAGCGGGGGCCAGAACACCGGGGAGCTGTTTTTT.